This T cell receptor (beta chain) was retrieved from a study of T cells after yellow fever vaccination. Study-level results: The CD4 compartment and the CD8 compartment contained a small share of clonotypes in common. Sorted repertoires could include abundant contaminating clonotypes from bulk cells.

From germline, CDR1 is SNHLY and CDR2 FYNNEI. The CDR3 is 14 amino acids. The V gene end was trimmed by 4 bases and the J gene end by 3 bases; junction bases not matched to a gene: 5. This clonotype occurred a few times. What it binds is unknown. Synthesis of TCR cDNA relied on 5'RACE template switching, which attached a universal primer site and UMIs. One entry per CDR3 protein results from TCRdb running MiXCR on the 5' RACE reads. The sample consists of about 320,000 distinct CDR3 sequences, over 3.5% of them appearing once. The sequencing used PBMCs, collected 15 days after the yellow fever booster vaccination. The V call is TRBV2, the J call TRBJ2-5; 7 positions agree with TRBD2. The TCR sequence derives from a man aged 18 to 30 who received the YFV17D yellow fever vaccine. CDR3 residues: CASSGAGTKETQYF. The DNA for the CDR3 is TGTGCCAGCAGTGGAGCGGGGACTAAAGAGACCCAGTACTTC.